This passage covers 5 T cell receptor beta chains from one sample sequenced in a study of shared clonotypes between healthy human individuals. The method was immunoSEQ multiplex PCR; TCRdb's version includes in-frame clones alone and lacks a portion of them. The sample consists of hundreds of thousands of clones, around 77% of them appearing once. The material sequenced was PBMCs. The receptors were gathered from a woman aged 40 to 50 in good health. Some clones in this sample may be carry-over from other donors' samples.

As regards this clone: Other DNA sequences within the sample encode an identical CDR3. The chain carries TRBV29-1 and TRBJ1-1; D gene unclear. The CDR3 runs 12 residues. V gave up 5 bases and J gave up 3 bases, with 10 bases separating them. Germline V gives CDR1 SQVTM, CDR2 ANQGSEA. This chain's CDR3 is CSVLDLDTEAFF. The CDR3 nucleotides read TGCAGCGTTCTTGACCTGGACACTGAAGCTTTCTTT.

The gene calls are TRBV5-4 and TRBJ1-1; no clear D gene. Per the germline V gene, CDR1 is SGHNT and CDR2 is YYREEE (reference sequence). V was trimmed by 2 bases and J by 1 base, leaving 9 bases between them. The CDR3 covers 14 residues. The CDR3 sequence is CASSFSGENTEAFF. CDR3 nucleotide sequence: TGTGCCAGCAGCTTTTCCGGGGAGAACACTGAAGCTTTCTTT.

About this clone: The likely explanation is a read error, given a far larger clone one base away. This sequence joins TRBV9 and TRBJ1-5; 7 bases line up with TRBD1. This CDR3 spans 13 amino acids. Germline loops: CDR1 SGDLS, CDR2 YYNGEE. The CDR3 reads CANSTGGNQPQHF. The CDR3 DNA reads as TGTGCCAACAGCACAGGGGGCAATCAGCCCCAGCATTTT. Drawing the rest from reference TRBV9 and TRBJ1-5, the complete variable domain is DSGVTQTPKHLITATGQRVTLRCSPRSGDLSVYWYQQSLDQGLQFLIQYYNGEERAKGNILERFSAQQFPDLHSELNLSSLELGDSALYFCANSTGGNQPQHFGDGTRLSIL.

The chain employs TRBV2 and TRBJ2-1; D not resolved. The CDR3 runs 16 residues. V was pared by 5 bases and J by 6 bases, with 20 bases between. Germline V gives CDR1 SNHLY, CDR2 FYNNEI. CDR3 in DNA: TGTGCCAGCAGTCCCCTCGACCCGGTAGGGCTCAATGAGCAGTTCTTC. It yields the protein CASSPLDPVGLNEQFF.

With regard to this clone: A far more abundant clone sits one base away, making this likely a read error. The sample contains more than one DNA sequence encoding this CDR3. The rearrangement uses TRBV11-1 and TRBJ2-7; tentatively, D is TRBD1 or TRBD2 (5 bases each). The CDR3 sequence is 13 residues long. Germline CDR1 is SGHAT and CDR2 is FQDESV (reference sequence). The V end was cut by 1 base, the J end by 6 bases, with 10 bases between. CDR3 protein: CASSLGGVSEQYF. The DNA of the CDR3 is TGTGCCAGCAGCTTAGGAGGGGTCAGCGAGCAGTACTTC. Full variable domain (missing parts from reference TRBV11-1 and TRBJ2-7): EAEVAQSPRYKITEKSQAVAFWCDPISGHATLYWYRQILGQGPELLVQFQDESVVDDSQLPKDRFSAERLKGVDSTLKIQPAELGDSAMYLCASSLGGVSEQYFGPGTRLTVT.